This T cell receptor (beta chain) was sequenced for a study of beta chain features in type 1 diabetes. Study in general: Examination covered some 99,000,000 sorted cells spanning all samples. Findings of the study overall: Type 1 diabetes patients showed a moderate but significant shortening of TCRB CDR3s in all four CD4+ subsets.

Sorting produced populations that all topped 95% purity. The CDR3 is 13 residues long. J was trimmed by 3 bases and V by 6 bases; bases with no gene match: 4. The germline CDR1 and CDR2 sequences are MDHEN and SYDVKM. TCRB transcripts that were expressed got sequenced, as all of the isolated RNA had been reverse transcribed. It was found that naive, central memory and regulatory T cell samples averaged around 3.5 million reads. Here immunoSEQ multiplex PCR was the method, and the copy in TCRdb shows in-frame clones only, minus some. This table has 250,000 to 350,000 clones, more than 9.5% appearing once. This clone was seen only a few times. Its antigen is as yet unknown.

Sequencing used naive CD4+ T cells from blood. This chain connects TRBV28 to TRBJ1-2; the match to TRBD1 covers 7 bases. The sequence derives from a woman in her 30s in good health. The CDR3 protein is CASRGGVDYGYTF. CDR3 coding DNA: TGTGCCAGCAGAGGGGGCGTCGACTATGGCTACACCTTC.